The present TCR beta chain was sequenced within a study of naive and memory T cell subsets. Whole-study results and caveats: TCR transcript changes with activation or differentiation may affect this RNA method.

This clonotype came up many times. Its antigen is still unknown. Germline lookup yields CDR1 DFQATT and CDR2 SNEGSKA (reference sequence). The CDR3 loop spans 16 amino acids. The V end was cut by 4 bases, the J end by 1 base, with 18 bases between. An oligonucleotide containing a UMI was ligated to the 3' end of TCR cDNA. Whole blood, about 2.5 ml, came from adult healthy volunteers. Input was roughly 1 to 1000 ng of DNase-treated total RNA without cell sorting. Amplification of ligated cDNA took four PCR rounds with SP2 and nested alpha and beta constant primers. Each CDR3 protein is one row after TCRdb ran MiXCR on the 5' RACE reads. The sample shows roughly 56,000 distinct CDR3 sequences, around 7.3% of them seen only once.

The chain uses TRBV20-1 and TRBJ2-3; a weak D match, TRBD2 (5 bases). This TCR was sampled from a male donor in good health. The chain's CDR3 is CSATRREPKGTDTQYF. CDR3 coding DNA: TGCAGTGCTACGAGACGGGAACCTAAGGGCACAGATACGCAGTATTTT.